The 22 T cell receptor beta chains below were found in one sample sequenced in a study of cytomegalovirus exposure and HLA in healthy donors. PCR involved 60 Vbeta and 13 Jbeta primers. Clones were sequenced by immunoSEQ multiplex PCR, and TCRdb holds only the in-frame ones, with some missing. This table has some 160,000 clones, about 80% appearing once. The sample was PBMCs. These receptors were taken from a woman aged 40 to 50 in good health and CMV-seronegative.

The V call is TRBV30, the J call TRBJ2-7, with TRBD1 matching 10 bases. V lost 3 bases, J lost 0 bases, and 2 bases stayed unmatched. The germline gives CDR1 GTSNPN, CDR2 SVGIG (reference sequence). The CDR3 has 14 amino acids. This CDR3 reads CAWRGQGSSYEQYF. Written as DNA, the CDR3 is TGTGCCTGGAGGGGACAGGGGTCCTCCTACGAGCAGTACTTC.

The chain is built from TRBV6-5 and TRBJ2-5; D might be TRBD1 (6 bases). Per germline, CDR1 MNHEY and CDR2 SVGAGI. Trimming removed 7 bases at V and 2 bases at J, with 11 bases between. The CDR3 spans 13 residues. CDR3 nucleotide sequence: TGTGCCAGCAAAAGGGGGAGTCAAGAGACCCAGTACTTC. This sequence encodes CASKRGSQETQYF.

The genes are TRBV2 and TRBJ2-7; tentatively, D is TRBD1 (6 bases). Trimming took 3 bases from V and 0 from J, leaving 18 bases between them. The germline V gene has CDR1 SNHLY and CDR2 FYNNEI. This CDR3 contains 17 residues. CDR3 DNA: TGTGCCAGCAGTGACAGGGGAATTACTCCGCTCTCCTACGAGCAGTACTTC. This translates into CASSDRGITPLSYEQYF.

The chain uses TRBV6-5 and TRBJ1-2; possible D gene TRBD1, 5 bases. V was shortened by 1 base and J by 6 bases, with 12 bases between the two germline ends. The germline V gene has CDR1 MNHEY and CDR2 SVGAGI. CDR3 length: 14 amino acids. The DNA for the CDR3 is TGTGCCAGCAGTTACTTTGTGGGGGGGGATGGCTACACCTTC. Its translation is CASSYFVGGDGYTF.

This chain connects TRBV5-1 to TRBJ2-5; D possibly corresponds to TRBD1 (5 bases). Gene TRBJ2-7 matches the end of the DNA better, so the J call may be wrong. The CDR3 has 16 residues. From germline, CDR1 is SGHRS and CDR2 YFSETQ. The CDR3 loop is CASSTGAGLPSYEQYF. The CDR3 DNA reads TGCGCCAGCAGCACAGGAGCAGGTTTGCCCTCCTACGAGCAGTACTTC.

The CDR3 DNA reads TGTGCCAGCAGCTTAGGTTGGGTGAGGTCTAGCACAGATACGCAGTATTTT. It is translated as CASSLGWVRSSTDTQYF. The chain has TRBV7-6 and TRBJ2-3; D is undetermined. The CDR3 covers 17 residues. Germline assignment: CDR1 SGHVS and CDR2 FNYEAQ. V was pared by 1 base and J by 0 bases, with 14 bases between. The variable domain in full, completed from reference TRBV7-6 and TRBJ2-3, reads GAGVSQSPRYKVTKRGQDVALRCDPISGHVSLYWYRQALGQGPEFLTYFNYEAQQDKSGLPNDRFSAERPEGSISTLTIQRTEQRDSAMYRCASSLGWVRSSTDTQYFGPGTRLTVL.

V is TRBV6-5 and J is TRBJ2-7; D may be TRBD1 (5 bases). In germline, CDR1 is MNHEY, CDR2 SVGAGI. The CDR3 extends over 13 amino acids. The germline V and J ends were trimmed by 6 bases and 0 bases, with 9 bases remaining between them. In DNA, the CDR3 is TGTGCCAGCAGACAGGTCGGCTCCTACGAGCAGTACTTC. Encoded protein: CASRQVGSYEQYF.

CDR3 DNA: TGTGCCAGCAGCGTCCGGGACAGGGGAGACAATGAGCAGTTCTTC. Protein sequence: CASSVRDRGDNEQFF. The V gene is TRBV9, the J gene TRBJ2-1; 10 nucleotides align to TRBD1. The germline gives CDR1 SGDLS, CDR2 YYNGEE. After removal of 2 bases from V and 5 bases from J, the junction contained 4 bases not matched to a gene. This CDR3 comprises 15 residues.

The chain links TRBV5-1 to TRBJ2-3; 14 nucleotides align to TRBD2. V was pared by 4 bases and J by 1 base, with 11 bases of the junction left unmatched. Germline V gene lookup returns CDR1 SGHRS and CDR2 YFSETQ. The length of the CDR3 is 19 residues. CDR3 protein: CASSRLGLAGGGGTDTQYF. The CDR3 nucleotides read TGCGCCAGCAGCCGCCTAGGACTAGCGGGAGGAGGAGGCACAGATACGCAGTATTTT.

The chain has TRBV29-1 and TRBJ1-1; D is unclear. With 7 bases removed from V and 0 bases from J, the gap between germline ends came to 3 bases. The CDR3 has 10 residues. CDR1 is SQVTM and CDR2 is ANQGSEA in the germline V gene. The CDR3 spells CSGVNTEAFF. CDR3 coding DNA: TGCAGCGGCGTGAACACTGAAGCTTTCTTT.

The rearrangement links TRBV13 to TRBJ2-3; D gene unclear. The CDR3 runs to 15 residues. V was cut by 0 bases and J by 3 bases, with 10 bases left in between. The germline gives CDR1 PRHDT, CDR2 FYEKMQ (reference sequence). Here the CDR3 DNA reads TGTGCCAGCAGCTTAGGCCAAGTCGGGACAGATACGCAGTATTTT. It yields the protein CASSLGQVGTDTQYF.

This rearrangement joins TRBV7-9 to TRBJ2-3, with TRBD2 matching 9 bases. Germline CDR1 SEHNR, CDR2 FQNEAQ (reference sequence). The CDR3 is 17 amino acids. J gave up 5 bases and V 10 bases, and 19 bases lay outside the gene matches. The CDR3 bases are TGTGCCATCCCACTAACCCAGGGCGGGAGGGCCGGAGATACGCAGTATTTT. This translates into CAIPLTQGGRAGDTQYF.

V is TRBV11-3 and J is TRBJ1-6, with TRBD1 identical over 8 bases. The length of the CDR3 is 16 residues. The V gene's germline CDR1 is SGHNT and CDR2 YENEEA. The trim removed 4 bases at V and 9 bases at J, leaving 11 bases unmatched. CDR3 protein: CASSSWSQGAGSPLHF. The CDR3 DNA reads TGTGCCAGCAGCTCGTGGTCCCAGGGGGCGGGTTCACCCCTCCACTTT. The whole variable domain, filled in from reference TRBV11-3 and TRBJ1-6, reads EAGVVQSPRYKIIEKKQPVAFWCNPISGHNTLYWYLQNLGQGPELLIRYENEEAVDDSQLPKDRFSAERLKGVDSTLKIQPAELGDSAVYLCASSSWSQGAGSPLHFGNGTRLTVT.

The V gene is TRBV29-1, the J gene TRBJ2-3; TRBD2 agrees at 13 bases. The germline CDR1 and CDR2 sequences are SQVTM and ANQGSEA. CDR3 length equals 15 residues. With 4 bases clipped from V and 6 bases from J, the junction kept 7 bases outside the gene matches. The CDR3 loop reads CSVALTSGRRDTQYF. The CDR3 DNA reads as TGCAGCGTTGCCCTGACTAGCGGGAGGAGGGATACGCAGTATTTT.

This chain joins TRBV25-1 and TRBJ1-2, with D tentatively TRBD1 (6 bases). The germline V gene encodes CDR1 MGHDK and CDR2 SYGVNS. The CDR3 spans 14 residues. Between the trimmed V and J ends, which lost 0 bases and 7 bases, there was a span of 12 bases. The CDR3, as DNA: TGTGCCAGCAGTGAATACGCCAGGGGTGGTGGCTACACCTTC. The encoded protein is CASSEYARGGGYTF.

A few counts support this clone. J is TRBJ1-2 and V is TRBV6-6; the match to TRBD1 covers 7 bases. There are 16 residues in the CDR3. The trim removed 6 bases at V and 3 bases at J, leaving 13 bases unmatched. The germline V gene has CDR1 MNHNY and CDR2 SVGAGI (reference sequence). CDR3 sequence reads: CASSPNRDRPHYGYTF. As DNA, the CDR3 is TGTGCCAGCAGCCCCAATCGGGACAGACCTCACTATGGCTACACCTTC.

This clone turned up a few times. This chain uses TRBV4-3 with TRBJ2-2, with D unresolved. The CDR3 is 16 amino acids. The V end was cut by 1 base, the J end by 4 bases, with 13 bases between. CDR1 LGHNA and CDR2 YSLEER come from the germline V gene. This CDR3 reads CASSQVLHGGTGELFF. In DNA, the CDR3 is TGCGCCAGCAGCCAAGTCCTCCACGGTGGCACCGGGGAGCTGTTTTTT.

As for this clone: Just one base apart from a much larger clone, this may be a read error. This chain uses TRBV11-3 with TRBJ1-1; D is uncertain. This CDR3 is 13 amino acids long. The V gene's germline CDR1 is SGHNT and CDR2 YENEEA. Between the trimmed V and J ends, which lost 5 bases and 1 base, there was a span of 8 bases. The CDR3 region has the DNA TGTGCCAGCAGCGCCCAGAAGAACACTGAAGCTTTCTTT. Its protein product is CASSAQKNTEAFF.

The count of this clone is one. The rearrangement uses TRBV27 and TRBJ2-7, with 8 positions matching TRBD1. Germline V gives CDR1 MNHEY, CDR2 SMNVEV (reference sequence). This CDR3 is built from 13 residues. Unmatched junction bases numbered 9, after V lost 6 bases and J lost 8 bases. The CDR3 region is CASRWAGGWKQYF. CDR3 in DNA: TGTGCCAGCAGGTGGGCAGGGGGCTGGAAGCAGTACTTC.

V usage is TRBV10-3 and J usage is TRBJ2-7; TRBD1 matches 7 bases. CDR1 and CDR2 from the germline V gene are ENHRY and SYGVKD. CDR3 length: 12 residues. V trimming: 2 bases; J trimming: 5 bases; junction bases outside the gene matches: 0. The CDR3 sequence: CAISEGQDEQYF. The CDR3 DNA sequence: TGTGCCATCAGTGAGGGACAGGACGAGCAGTACTTC.

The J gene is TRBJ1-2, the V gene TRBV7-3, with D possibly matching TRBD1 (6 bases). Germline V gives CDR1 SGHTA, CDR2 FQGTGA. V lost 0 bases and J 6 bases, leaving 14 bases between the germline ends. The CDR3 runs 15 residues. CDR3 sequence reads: CASSLTHGQLDGYTF. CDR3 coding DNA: TGTGCCAGCAGCTTAACCCATGGACAGTTGGATGGCTACACCTTC.

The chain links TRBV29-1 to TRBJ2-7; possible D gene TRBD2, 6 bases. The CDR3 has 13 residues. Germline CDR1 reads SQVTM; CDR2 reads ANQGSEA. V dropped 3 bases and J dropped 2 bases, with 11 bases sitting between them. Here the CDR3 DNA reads TGCAGCGTTGAGGGGACGGGGGCCTACGAGCAGTACTTC. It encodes CSVEGTGAYEQYF.